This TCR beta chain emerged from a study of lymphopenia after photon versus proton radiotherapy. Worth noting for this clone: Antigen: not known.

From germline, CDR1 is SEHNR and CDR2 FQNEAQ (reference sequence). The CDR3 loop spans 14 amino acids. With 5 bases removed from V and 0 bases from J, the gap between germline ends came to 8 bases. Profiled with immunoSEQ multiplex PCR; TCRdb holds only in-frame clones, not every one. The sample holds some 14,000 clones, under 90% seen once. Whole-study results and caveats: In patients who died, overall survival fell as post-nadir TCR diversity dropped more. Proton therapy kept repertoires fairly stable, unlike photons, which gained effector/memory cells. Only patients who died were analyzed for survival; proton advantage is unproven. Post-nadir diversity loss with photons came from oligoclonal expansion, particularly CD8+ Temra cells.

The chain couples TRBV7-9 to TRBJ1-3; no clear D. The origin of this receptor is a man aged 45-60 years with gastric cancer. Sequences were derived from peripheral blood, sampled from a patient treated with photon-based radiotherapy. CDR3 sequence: CASSPGVSGNTIYF. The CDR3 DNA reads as TGTGCCAGCAGCCCAGGAGTCTCTGGAAACACCATATATTTT.